Listed here are 22 T cell receptor beta chains from one sample, sequenced in a study of CD8 T cells in ankylosing spondylitis. Each CDR3 protein is one row after TCRdb ran MiXCR on the 5' RACE reads. The repertoire has under 200,000 distinct CDR3 sequences, approximately 10% of them found once; the top ten carry 25% to 35%. The sample was blood, either unsorted or a sorted T cell fraction (not recorded which). These TCRs come from a male donor with ankylosing spondylitis or in good health (not recorded which).

J is TRBJ2-3 and V is TRBV1; the table's D call TRBD2 went unverified against the DNA. TRBV1 is a pseudogene. The CDR3 length is 18 residues. For the CDR3, the DNA is TGCACCAGCAGCCCAGATCTAGCGGGGGGCACATTCACAGATACGCAGTATTTT. Translation gives CTSSPDLAGGTFTDTQYF.

CDR3 coding DNA: TGTGCCAGCAGCCAAGAAAAAACGGCCTCTGGGGCCAACGTCCTGACTTTC. It codes for CASSQEKTASGANVLTF. This chain joins TRBV4-2 and TRBJ2-6; D call uncertain. Germline V CDR1 and CDR2: LGHNA, YNFKEQ. This CDR3 has 17 amino acids. V lost 0 bases to trimming and J lost 0 bases, with 9 bases between them.

As to this clonotype: It may be a read error: a sequence one base away is much more abundant. The chain is built from TRBV9 and TRBJ2-5, with 9 bases fitting TRBD2. This CDR3 region has 16 residues. Per the germline V gene, CDR1 is SGDLS and CDR2 is YYNGEE. J gave up 1 base and V 1 base, and 5 bases lay outside the gene matches. The CDR3: CASSVTPSGTQETQYF. The CDR3 coding sequence is TGTGCCAGCAGCGTAACCCCTAGCGGGACCCAAGAGACCCAGTACTTC.

The table lists this clonotype with a few counts. This chain joins TRBV29-1 and TRBJ2-7; a weak D match, TRBD2 (7 bases). The V gene's germline CDR1 is SQVTM and CDR2 ANQGSEA. The CDR3 is 17 amino acids. Trimming shortened V by 6 bases and J by 2 bases, and 26 bases separated the two germline ends. In nucleotides, the CDR3 is TGCAGCGTAAGGTATGGACAGCCGACTAGCCGAACCTACGAGCAGTACTTC. The encoded protein is CSVRYGQPTSRTYEQYF.

This clonotype was seen ten or more times. This chain links TRBV29-1 with TRBJ2-5; 7 bases map to TRBD1. CDR3 length equals 16 residues. Germline V CDR1 and CDR2: SQVTM, ANQGSEA. V shed 1 base and J 0 bases; nucleotides not matched to a gene: 8. Here the CDR3 DNA reads TGCAGCGTTGAAGGCTATGGGACAGTGTACCAAGAGACCCAGTACTTC. It translates to CSVEGYGTVYQETQYF.

This clonotype was found many times. V is TRBV4-1 and J is TRBJ1-3, with no clear D. Per the germline V gene, CDR1 is MGHRA and CDR2 is YSYEKL. The CDR3 is 15 amino acids. V was shortened by 1 base and J by 5 bases, with 12 bases between the two germline ends. CDR3 loop: CASSQVPGERNTIYF. CDR3 nucleotides: TGCGCCAGCAGCCAAGTTCCAGGCGAACGAAACACCATATATTTT.

This chain joins TRBV6-2 or TRBV6-3 and TRBJ2-5; TRBD1 or TRBD2 may be the D gene (6 bases each). The CDR3 loop spans 16 amino acids. The V gene's germline CDR1 is MNHEY and CDR2 SVGEGT. The germline V and J ends were trimmed by 8 bases and 2 bases, with 21 bases remaining between them. CDR3 residues: CASQLRGPDSQETQYF. The CDR3 nucleotides are TGTGCCAGCCAACTTCGGGGGCCGGACTCGCAAGAGACCCAGTACTTC.

The J gene is TRBJ1-1, the V gene TRBV14, with D maybe TRBD1 (5 bases). Trimming removed 3 bases at V and 1 base at J, with 18 bases between. Germline CDR1 SGHDN, CDR2 FVKESK. The length of the CDR3 is 17 residues. As DNA, the CDR3 is TGTGCCAGCAGCCAGGGGGTGTCGGGTAATTGGAACACTGAAGCTTTCTTT. Encoded protein: CASSQGVSGNWNTEAFF. The full variable domain, with the rest looked up from reference TRBV14 and TRBJ1-1, is EAGVTQFPSHSVIEKGQTVTLRCDPISGHDNLYWYRRVMGKEIKFLLHFVKESKQDESGMPNNRFLAERTGGTYSTLKVQPAELEDSGVYFCASSQGVSGNWNTEAFFGQGTRLTVV.

This clonotype was seen repeatedly, ten times or more. This chain connects TRBV5-1 to TRBJ2-5; no clear D. The CDR3 totals 13 residues. Trimming took off 1 base at V and 4 bases at J, with 8 bases between the two ends. Germline V gives CDR1 SGHRS, CDR2 YFSETQ. As DNA, the CDR3 is TGCGCCAGCAGCTTGAAGGTGGTAGAGACCCAGTACTTC. Its protein is CASSLKVVETQYF.

This clonotype was seen many times. The V and J genes are TRBV12-3 or TRBV12-4 and TRBJ2-1, with 10 bases that match TRBD1. The CDR3 sequence is 15 residues long. V lost 3 bases, J lost 7 bases, and 6 bases stayed unmatched. This chain's CDR3 is CASSLMGQGLNEQFF. The CDR3 bases are TGTGCCAGCAGTTTGATGGGACAGGGGTTAAATGAGCAGTTCTTC.

The rearrangement joins TRBV5-1 to TRBJ1-1; tentative D call: TRBD1 (6 bases). V was pared by 0 bases and J by 5 bases, with 11 bases between. CDR1 and CDR2 (germline): SGHRS, YFSETQ. CDR3 length equals 14 residues. CDR3 in DNA: TGCGCCAGCAGCTTGGCAGGGGTTCGGACTGAAGCTTTCTTT. It is translated as CASSLAGVRTEAFF.

This clonotype was found many times. This chain connects TRBV27 to TRBJ1-5, with D possibly TRBD1 on 5 matching bases. The CDR3 spans 14 residues. Trimming stripped 2 bases from V and 4 bases from J, with 9 bases between. Germline V gives CDR1 MNHEY, CDR2 SMNVEV (reference sequence). CDR3: CASSLMRGNQPQHF. In DNA, the CDR3 is TGTGCCAGCAGTTTAATGCGGGGGAATCAGCCCCAGCATTTT.

The count of this clonotype is one. The V call is TRBV7-8, the J call TRBJ2-7; D unclear. The CDR3 has 13 amino acids. Germline lookup yields CDR1 SGHVS and CDR2 FQNEAQ. Between the trimmed V and J ends, which lost 2 bases and 3 bases, there was a span of 8 bases. The CDR3 region is CASSLRRSYEQYF. Written as DNA, the CDR3 is TGTGCCAGCAGCTTAAGGCGGAGCTACGAGCAGTACTTC.

The CDR3 DNA follows: TGTGCCAGCAGCTTAGACGCTAGTCCATACAATGAGCAGTTCTTC. Translated: CASSLDASPYNEQFF. The chain joins TRBV11-2 to TRBJ2-1; D not certain. V dropped 0 bases and J dropped 4 bases, with 10 bases sitting between them. This CDR3 is built from 15 residues. CDR1 SGHAT and CDR2 FQNNGV come from the germline V gene.

This clonotype showed up just a few times. A clone one base away is much larger, so this may be a read error. The CDR3 region is CASSWNSEAFF. For the CDR3, the DNA is TGCGCCAGCAGCTGGAACTCTGAAGCTTTCTTT. The V and J genes are TRBV5-1 and TRBJ1-1; D is unclear. Germline loops: CDR1 SGHRS, CDR2 YFSETQ. This CDR3 has 11 residues.

This clonotype was seen a handful of times. V and J are TRBV27 and TRBJ2-7, with 9 bases lining up with TRBD1. The V gene end was trimmed by 3 bases and the J gene end by 4 bases; junction bases not matched to a gene: 4. Germline values: CDR1 MNHEY, CDR2 SMNVEV (reference sequence). CDR3 length: 14 amino acids. The CDR3 region has the DNA TGTGCCAGCAGTTTCCGGGGACAGGGATACGAGCAGTACTTC. It translates to CASSFRGQGYEQYF.

This clonotype was detected a few times. The J gene is TRBJ2-4, the V gene TRBV15; TRBD2 agrees at 10 bases. Germline V gene sequence: CDR1 LNHNV, CDR2 YYDKDF (reference sequence). The V and J ends lost 5 bases and 7 bases, in that order; junction bases with no gene match: 8. The CDR3 contains 15 residues. The CDR3 DNA is TGTGCCACCAGCGGAAGAAGCGGGGGGGCGAACATTCAGTACTTC. Its protein is CATSGRSGGANIQYF.

The CDR3 nucleotides read TGTGCCAGCAGCCCGGGGACCCCGAGGAACACCGGGGAGCTGTTTTTT. This encodes CASSPGTPRNTGELFF. The chain has TRBV3-1 and TRBJ2-2; D could derive from TRBD1 or TRBD2 (5 bases each). Germline-derived CDR1 and CDR2 are LGHDT and YNNKEL (reference sequence). Trimming left V 4 bases short and J 1 base short, with 13 bases between. The CDR3 has 16 residues.

The table lists this clonotype with many counts. The chain has TRBV10-3 and TRBJ1-6; the D gene is possibly TRBD1 (5 bases). Germline V gene lookup returns CDR1 ENHRY and CDR2 SYGVKD. Trimming removed 3 bases at V and 7 bases at J, with 10 bases between. CDR3 length: 14 amino acids. CDR3 sequence: CAISEAGPNSPLHF. Here the CDR3 DNA reads TGTGCCATCAGTGAAGCGGGACCCAATTCACCCCTCCACTTT.

The rearrangement joins TRBV7-9 to TRBJ2-3; 13 nucleotides agree with TRBD2. V dropped 5 bases and J dropped 4; count of bases not matched to a gene: 6. CDR3 length equals 16 residues. Germline V gene sequence: CDR1 SEHNR, CDR2 FQNEAQ (reference sequence). In DNA, the CDR3 is TGTGCCAGCAGCCGAGGACTAGCGGGAGAGGCAGATACGCAGTATTTT. Its protein is CASSRGLAGEADTQYF.

This clonotype was picked up many times. J is TRBJ2-2 and V is TRBV3-1, with D unresolved. CDR1 and CDR2 (germline): LGHDT, YNNKEL (reference sequence). Trimming cost V 6 bases and J 2 bases, with 10 bases left between them. CDR3 length equals 14 residues. CDR3 sequence: CASSPRPNTGELFF. The CDR3 DNA is TGTGCCAGCAGTCCAAGGCCCAACACCGGGGAGCTGTTTTTT.

This clonotype appeared a single time. The J gene is TRBJ2-5, the V gene TRBV10-3; weak D call: TRBD2 (6 bases). The CDR3 has 15 residues. Trimming shortened V by 3 bases and J by 1 base, and 12 bases separated the two germline ends. CDR1 and CDR2 (germline): ENHRY, SYGVKD. CDR3 amino acids: CAISETGLFQETQYF. As DNA, the CDR3 is TGTGCCATCAGTGAAACGGGACTCTTCCAAGAGACCCAGTACTTC.